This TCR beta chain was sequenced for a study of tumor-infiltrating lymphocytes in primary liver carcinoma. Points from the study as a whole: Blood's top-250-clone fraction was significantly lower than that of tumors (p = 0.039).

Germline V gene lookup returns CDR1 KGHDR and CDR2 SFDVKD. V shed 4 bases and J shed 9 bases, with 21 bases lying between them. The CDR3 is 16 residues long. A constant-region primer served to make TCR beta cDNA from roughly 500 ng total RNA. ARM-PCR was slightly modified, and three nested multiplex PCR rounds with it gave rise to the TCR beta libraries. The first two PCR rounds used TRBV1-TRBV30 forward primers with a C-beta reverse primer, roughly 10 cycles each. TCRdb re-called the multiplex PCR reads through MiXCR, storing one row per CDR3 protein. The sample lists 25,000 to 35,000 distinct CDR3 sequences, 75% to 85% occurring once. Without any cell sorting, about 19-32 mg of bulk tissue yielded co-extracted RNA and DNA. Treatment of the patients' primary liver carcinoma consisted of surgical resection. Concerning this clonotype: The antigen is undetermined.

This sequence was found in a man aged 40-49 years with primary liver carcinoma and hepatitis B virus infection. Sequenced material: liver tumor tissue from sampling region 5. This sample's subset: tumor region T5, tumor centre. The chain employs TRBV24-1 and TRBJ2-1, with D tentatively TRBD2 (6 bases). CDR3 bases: TGTGCCACCAGTGACAACGACGGGGGAGGTGGGCCTGAGCAGTTCTTC. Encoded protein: CATSDNDGGGGPEQFF.